Shown below are 5 T cell receptor beta chains from a single sample sequenced in a study of blood T cells in healthy people across ages (dated by TCRdb to between 2014 and 2017). The method behind the library was 5' RACE. This sample was sequenced with an Illumina HiSeq 2500. The second PCR ran for about 6 to 12 cycles and used a J-beta primer mix along with a sample-barcoded 5' primer. Using fastp at Q25 and MiXCR, TCRdb reprocessed the public reads and kept productive beta chains. CDR3 protein duplicates are merged, each entry listing the most common genes and DNA. This sample gives more than 1,400,000 distinct CDR3 sequences in total; about 40% of them show up just once. 7.9% of the sample rests with the top ten. Sample: blood. The receptors were sampled from a woman aged 18-35 years in good health.

J is TRBJ2-4 and V is TRBV6-1; D remains unclear. V dropped 6 bases and J dropped 0 bases, with 12 bases sitting between them. Germline V gives CDR1 MNHNS, CDR2 SASEGT. The CDR3 contains 15 residues. CDR3 sequence: CASRSDPLAKNIQYF. The CDR3 bases are TGTGCCAGCAGATCAGACCCGTTAGCCAAAAACATTCAGTACTTC.

The J gene is TRBJ1-1, the V gene TRBV20-1; D call uncertain. Looked up from germline, CDR1 is DFQATT and CDR2 is SNEGSKA (reference sequence). The CDR3 totals 12 residues. Trimming stripped 6 bases from V and 4 bases from J, with 12 bases between. For the CDR3, the DNA is TGCAGTGCCTTCGGACCCGGCACTGAAGCTTTCTTT. It specifies CSAFGPGTEAFF.

This clonotype was detected once. The V and J genes are TRBV20-1 and TRBJ2-5, with a weak D call TRBD2 (6 bases). The V end lost 3 bases, the J end lost 1 base, and 18 bases lay between the germline ends. CDR1 DFQATT and CDR2 SNEGSKA come from the germline V gene (reference sequence). This CDR3 spans 16 amino acids. The CDR3 spells CSASNVLGGIQETQYF. In DNA form, the CDR3 reads TGCAGTGCTAGTAACGTACTAGGCGGGATCCAAGAGACCCAGTACTTC.

The chain couples TRBV6-5 to TRBJ1-2; D remains unclear. Germline assignment: CDR1 MNHEY and CDR2 SVGAGI. V was shortened by 10 bases and J by 4 bases, with 13 bases between the two germline ends. The CDR3 runs to 12 residues. The CDR3 loop reads CATLIGSYGYTF. The CDR3 DNA is TGTGCCACCCTAATTGGGAGCTATGGCTACACCTTC.

This sequence joins TRBV20-1 and TRBJ2-3; 8 bases agree with TRBD2. The CDR3 contains 10 residues. CDR1 is DFQATT and CDR2 is SNEGSKA in the germline V gene (reference sequence). CDR3 sequence reads: CSPGGVTQYF. CDR3 bases: TGCAGCCCGGGGGGGGTTACGCAGTATTTT.